This TCR beta chain came from a study of blood T cell repertoires in COVID-19. Study at large: The analysed material was cDNA or gDNA that came from T cells, B-cell-depleted T cells, or PBMCs.

Original methodology: Counts of nucleated cells, estimated from reference gene primer amplification, were obtained. TCRdb's copy holds only in-frame clones and misses some; the assay was immunoSEQ multiplex PCR. For V, J and clone size, that table is used; D and trimming come from the DNA. Of 200,000 to 250,000 clones listed, roughly four fifths are singletons. The germline gives CDR1 SGHRS, CDR2 YFSETQ. The CDR3 is 16 amino acids. The ends lost 0 bases at V and 2 bases at J; junction bases unmatched: 4. This receptor was taken from a woman in her 50s with active or convalescent COVID-19. The sample taken for sequencing was peripheral blood. The chain recombines TRBV5-1 with TRBJ2-3, with 9 bases lining up with TRBD2. The DNA of the CDR3 is TGCGCCAGCAGCTTGGCTCGGACTAGCGACACAGATACGCAGTATTTT. This codes for CASSLARTSDTDTQYF.